This T cell receptor beta chain was found in a study of blood T cell repertoires in COVID-19. Turning to the study itself: The samples span acute and convalescent COVID-19 from the United States, Italy and Spain. Nucleic acid was either cDNA or gDNA, and it came from T cells, B-cell-depleted T cells, or PBMCs.

Germline V gene sequence: CDR1 SGHDT, CDR2 YYEEEE. V dropped 4 bases and J dropped 5; count of bases not matched to a gene: 13. The CDR3 length is 16 residues. In the study's own analysis: Reference gene primer amplification yielded estimated nucleated cell counts. This table comes from immunoSEQ multiplex PCR, and its TCRdb copy is limited to in-frame clones, with some not included. V and J calls and clone size are as listed in that table; D and trimming were resolved from the DNA. In the table there are around 62,000 clones, 88% of which are singletons. Seattle's cohort entered during active infection and was followed longitudinally.

The TCR was taken from a woman in her sixties or seventies with COVID-19, enrolled during active disease. Sequenced material: peripheral blood. The J gene is TRBJ1-2, the V gene TRBV5-6; 8 bases match TRBD1. CDR3 DNA sequence: TGTGCCAGCAGCGCCGGACAGGGCCGAGGGGGATATGGCTACACCTTC. Its protein product is CASSAGQGRGGYGYTF.